Following are 15 T cell receptor beta chains from one sample sequenced in a study of response to subunit inactivated influenza vaccine. TCRdb ran MiXCR on the RT-PCR reads and lists one entry per CDR3 protein. Here the sample spans hundreds of thousands of distinct CDR3 sequences, 21% being singletons. The specimen was PBMCs from blood, collected approximately 22 months after vaccination. The receptors here all came from a man aged 50-75 years who received an inactivated influenza vaccine.

The rearrangement links TRBV4-2 to TRBJ2-1; D might be TRBD1 (5 bases). This CDR3 region has 15 residues. Deletions cut 4 bases from V and 5 bases from J, with 15 bases between. Germline V lookup: CDR1 LGHNA, CDR2 YNFKEQ. CDR3 DNA: TGTGCCAGCAGCCTTGACAGCTTAGCTCACAATGAGCAGTTCTTC. The encoded protein is CASSLDSLAHNEQFF.

This clonotype has a handful of counts. The chain has TRBV20-1 and TRBJ1-5; the D is unclear. Trimming left V 0 bases short and J 2 bases short, with 11 bases between. The germline V gene encodes CDR1 DFQATT and CDR2 SNEGSKA (reference sequence). This CDR3 has 15 amino acids. The CDR3 DNA sequence: TGCAGTGCTAGAGAAGCTTTGTCGGGCAATCAGCCCCAGCATTTT. This sequence encodes CSAREALSGNQPQHF.

At least ten counts were recorded for this clonotype. This chain uses TRBV28 with TRBJ1-4; TRBD1 aligns across 7 bases. CDR1 is MDHEN, CDR2 SYDVKM, per germline. V dropped 3 bases and J dropped 5; count of bases not matched to a gene: 3. The CDR3 has 14 residues. CDR3 bases: TGTGCCAGCAGTTTGACAGGGCCGAATGAAAAACTGTTTTTT. Translating gives CASSLTGPNEKLFF.

V is TRBV7-8 and J is TRBJ2-7, with no clear D. This CDR3 is 15 amino acids long. V shed 5 bases and J shed 0 bases, with 14 bases lying between them. Germline CDR1 and CDR2: SGHVS and FQNEAQ. The CDR3 bases are TGTGCCAGCAGCCCTAAACGCCTTAACTCCTACGAGCAGTACTTC. Translation: CASSPKRLNSYEQYF.

The gene calls are TRBV25-1 and TRBJ1-2; 9 bases match TRBD1. CDR1 and CDR2 (germline): MGHDK, SYGVNS. The CDR3 contains 12 residues. The ends lost 4 bases at V and 8 bases at J; junction bases unmatched: 2. The CDR3 DNA follows: TGTGCCAGCAGTGGGACAGGGGAAGGCTACACCTTC. Translating gives CASSGTGEGYTF.

This clonotype was seen many times. CDR3 loop: CASSFTGDTEAFF. The DNA for the CDR3 is TGCGCCAGCAGTTTTACAGGGGACACTGAAGCTTTCTTT. This chain uses TRBV5-1 with TRBJ1-1; TRBD1 matches 7 bases. With V trimmed by 5 bases and J by 3 bases, 4 bases remained unmatched. CDR1 is SGHRS, CDR2 YFSETQ, per germline. The CDR3 is made up of 13 amino acids.

This clonotype was detected a few times. V usage is TRBV20-1 and J usage is TRBJ1-6; TRBD1 is a possible D gene (5 bases). The germline V gene has CDR1 DFQATT and CDR2 SNEGSKA (reference sequence). CDR3 size: 13 residues. V gave up 1 base and J gave up 9 bases, with 10 bases separating them. The CDR3 reads CSARGQGSSPLHF. In nucleotides, the CDR3 is TGCAGTGCTAGAGGGCAGGGAAGTTCACCCCTCCACTTT.

This clonotype was counted only a few times. The rearrangement joins TRBV5-1 to TRBJ2-7, with TRBD1 identical over 12 bases. This CDR3 is 14 amino acids long. Unmatched junction bases numbered 5, after V lost 4 bases and J lost 6 bases. Germline V gene lookup returns CDR1 SGHRS and CDR2 YFSETQ. CDR3 protein: CASSKTGQGAEQYF. CDR3 DNA: TGCGCCAGCAGCAAGACGGGACAGGGGGCCGAGCAGTACTTC.

The gene calls are TRBV11-2 and TRBJ2-6, with TRBD1 matching over 8 bases. With V trimmed by 3 bases and J by 1 base, 17 bases remained unmatched. From germline, CDR1 is SGHAT and CDR2 FQNNGV. The CDR3 runs to 21 residues. CDR3 amino acids: CASSFIRWGQGAYSGANVLTF. CDR3 nucleotide sequence: TGTGCCAGCAGCTTCATCAGATGGGGGCAGGGGGCGTATTCTGGGGCCAACGTCCTGACTTTC.

The V call is TRBV7-2, the J call TRBJ1-2; the D gene is possibly TRBD1 (5 bases). V lost 11 bases and J lost 1, with 17 bases in between. This CDR3 spans 14 amino acids. Germline loops: CDR1 SGHTA, CDR2 FQGNSA. CDR3 loop: CACPPGRRNYGYTF. CDR3 DNA: TGTGCCTGCCCTCCGGGACGCCGTAACTATGGCTACACCTTC.

This clonotype showed up just a few times. V and J are TRBV5-4 and TRBJ2-5; TRBD2 matches 8 bases. The CDR3 is 15 amino acids. V trimming: 0 bases; J trimming: 2 bases; junction bases outside the gene matches: 3. Germline lookup yields CDR1 SGHNT and CDR2 YYREEE (reference sequence). This CDR3 is CASSLERGTQETQYF. In DNA form, the CDR3 reads TGTGCCAGCAGCTTGGAGCGGGGGACGCAAGAGACCCAGTACTTC. The variable domain in full, completed from reference TRBV5-4 and TRBJ2-5, reads ETGVTQSPTHLIKTRGQQVTLRCSSQSGHNTVSWYQQALGQGPQFIFQYYREEENGRGNFPPRFSGLQFPNYSSELNVNALELDDSALYLCASSLERGTQETQYFGPGTRLLVL.

As to this clonotype: A read error may explain this, as a much larger clone is one base away. CDR3 in amino acids: CASSLGTMNTGAFF. CDR3 coding DNA: TGTGCCAGCAGCTTAGGGACAATGAACACTGGAGCTTTCTTT. V and J are TRBV7-6 and TRBJ1-1, with D tentatively TRBD1 (5 bases). The V gene's germline CDR1 is SGHVS and CDR2 FNYEAQ. The CDR3 runs 14 residues.

The chain carries TRBV15 and TRBJ1-1; TRBD1 matches 7 bases. The CDR3 covers 13 residues. Germline CDR1 and CDR2: LNHNV and YYDKDF (reference sequence). V gave up 1 base and J gave up 7 bases; unmatched junction bases: 3. DNA for the CDR3: TGTGCCACCAGCAGAGCGGACAGGCTTGAAGCTTTCTTT. Protein: CATSRADRLEAFF.

This chain links TRBV5-5 with TRBJ1-3, with D unclear. This CDR3 contains 14 residues. The V end was cut by 4 bases, the J end by 1 base, with 9 bases between. The germline V gene encodes CDR1 SGHKS and CDR2 YYEKEE (reference sequence). In DNA form, the CDR3 reads TGTGCCAGCAGCGTGGACGCATCTGGAAACACCATATATTTT. Translated: CASSVDASGNTIYF.

The CDR3 DNA reads as TGTGCCACCAGTCGGACAGGGGACACCGGGGAGCTGTTTTTT. Residues: CATSRTGDTGELFF. This chain links TRBV24-1 with TRBJ2-2; 9 nucleotides line up with TRBD1. The ends lost 6 bases at V and 3 bases at J; junction bases unmatched: 1. This CDR3 spans 14 amino acids. CDR1 and CDR2 (germline): KGHDR, SFDVKD.